The 18 T cell receptor beta chains below all came from one sample that was sequenced in a study of shared clonotypes between healthy human individuals (dated by TCRdb to about 2020). CD8 naive samples were CD45RO-negative cells positively selected for CCR7, giving a CD45RA+CCR7+ population that excluded TemRA cells. Library preparation employed the immunoSEQ multiplex PCR assay. The clones in this table, taken by TCRdb from immuneACCESS, are in-frame only. Not every clone is retained; where verified, under half of the shortfall comes from an unresolved V gene, and the cause of the rest is unknown. A total of about 2 million clones appear in this sample, roughly 94% of them only once. The ten top clones hold approximately 1.2% of the sample. Source material: naive CD8+ T cells sorted from blood. The sample's cell subset or site label, in plain terms: CD45RA+CCR7+. Every receptor here comes from a man aged 18 to 30 in good health.

Comments on this clone: Other DNA sequences in this sample translate to the same CDR3. V is TRBV11-2 and J is TRBJ2-3; D is undetermined. Trimming left V 0 bases short and J 4 bases short, with 5 bases between. Germline CDR1 reads SGHAT; CDR2 reads FQNNGV. This CDR3 is 13 amino acids long. The CDR3 loop reads CASSLDLPDTQYF. The CDR3 DNA follows: TGTGCCAGCAGCTTAGATCTCCCAGATACGCAGTATTTT.

The chain joins TRBV5-8 to TRBJ2-4; D gene unclear. CDR1 and CDR2 from the germline V gene are SGHTS and YDEGEE. Trimming shortened V by 4 bases and J by 0 bases, and 17 bases separated the two germline ends. The CDR3 extends over 17 amino acids. The CDR3 nucleotides are TGTGCCAGCAGCGGCGACACCCTCCGGGCAGCCAAAAACATTCAGTACTTC. This gives the protein CASSGDTLRAAKNIQYF.

The V gene is TRBV2, the J gene TRBJ1-4, with D possibly matching TRBD1 (5 bases). Trimming took 4 bases from V and 6 from J, leaving 12 bases between them. From germline, CDR1 is SNHLY and CDR2 FYNNEI. The CDR3 covers 14 residues. Written as DNA, the CDR3 is TGTGCCAGCAGTGGTGCCAGGGAACATGAAAAACTGTTTTTT. Amino acid sequence: CASSGAREHEKLFF.

This sequence joins TRBV28 and TRBJ2-2, with D possibly matching TRBD1 (5 bases). The germline V and J ends were trimmed by 4 bases and 0 bases, with 9 bases remaining between them. The CDR3 is 15 residues long. The germline V gene encodes CDR1 MDHEN and CDR2 SYDVKM. CDR3 sequence reads: CASSYPGSNTGELFF. The CDR3 DNA is TGTGCCAGCAGTTATCCAGGGTCGAACACCGGGGAGCTGTTTTTT.

The chain uses TRBV10-3 and TRBJ2-5; D unresolved. V was clipped by 6 bases and J by 5 bases, with 7 bases between them. CDR3 length equals 11 residues. Germline CDR1 reads ENHRY; CDR2 reads SYGVKD. The DNA for the CDR3 is TGTGCCATCAGGGTTGGTGAGACCCAGTACTTC. Its protein is CAIRVGETQYF.

The chain joins TRBV13 to TRBJ2-7; 12 bases align to TRBD1. Germline CDR1 PRHDT, CDR2 FYEKMQ (reference sequence). The CDR3 covers 18 residues. J lost 6 bases, V lost 0 bases, and 12 bases had no gene match. As DNA, the CDR3 is TGTGCCAGCAGCTTAGGAGGGCCGGGACAGGGGGCGCACTTCGAGCAGTACTTC. Its translation: CASSLGGPGQGAHFEQYF. Complete variable domain (other parts from reference TRBV13 and TRBJ2-7): AAGVIQSPRHLIKEKRETATLKCYPIPRHDTVYWYQQGPGQDPQFLISFYEKMQSDKGSIPDRFSAQQFSDYHSELNMSSLELGDSALYFCASSLGGPGQGAHFEQYFGPGTRLTVT.

The chain is built from TRBV5-6 and TRBJ2-5; no reliable D call. The CDR3 is 13 amino acids. The germline CDR1 and CDR2 sequences are SGHDT and YYEEEE. Trimming shortened V by 1 base and J by 1 base, and 5 bases separated the two germline ends. The chain's CDR3 is CASSLFPQETQYF. The CDR3 region has the DNA TGTGCCAGCAGCTTGTTCCCCCAAGAGACCCAGTACTTC.

J is TRBJ1-2 and V is TRBV27; D is ambiguous. The CDR3 length is 10 residues. V was cut by 6 bases and J by 3 bases, with 2 bases left in between. In germline, CDR1 is MNHEY, CDR2 SMNVEV (reference sequence). The CDR3 is CASSDYGYTF. CDR3 DNA sequence: TGTGCCAGCAGCGACTATGGCTACACCTTC.

Of note for this clone: Other DNA sequences within the sample encode an identical CDR3. The V call is TRBV27, the J call TRBJ2-1; unclear D gene. The CDR3 contains 15 residues. The ends were cut back, 5 bases at V and 0 bases at J, with 11 bases in the middle. Germline-derived CDR1 and CDR2 are MNHEY and SMNVEV (reference sequence). The CDR3 coding sequence is TGTGCCAGCAGTCTTGTCGGCCCCTCCTACAATGAGCAGTTCTTC. It encodes CASSLVGPSYNEQFF.

The chain couples TRBV7-6 to TRBJ2-1; TRBD2 matches 14 bases. The CDR3 covers 18 residues. V was clipped by 3 bases and J by 7 bases; unmatched bases: 11. Germline-derived CDR1 and CDR2 are SGHVS and FNYEAQ. The CDR3 spells CASSLGLAGAPTENEQFF. For the CDR3, the DNA is TGTGCCAGCAGCTTGGGACTAGCGGGGGCCCCGACTGAGAATGAGCAGTTCTTC.

V is TRBV7-9 and J is TRBJ1-2; D ambiguous. Trimming cost V 1 base and J 6 bases, with 6 bases left between them. Germline V gene data show CDR1 as SEHNR and CDR2 as FQNEAQ (reference sequence). This CDR3 comprises 12 residues. In DNA, the CDR3 is TGTGCCAGCAGCTTAGTGAACCATGGCTACACCTTC. It encodes CASSLVNHGYTF.

For this clone: At the DNA level, this CDR3 is encoded by other sequences in the same sample as well. The V call is TRBV29-1, the J call TRBJ2-2; TRBD1 might be the D (6 bases). CDR1 and CDR2 (germline): SQVTM, ANQGSEA. The CDR3 is made up of 12 amino acids. Trimming stripped 6 bases from V and 1 base from J, with 6 bases between. CDR3 nucleotide sequence: TGCAGCGTGACAGGGAACACCGGGGAGCTGTTTTTT. Translating gives CSVTGNTGELFF.

In DNA, the CDR3 is TGTGCCAGCAGCTTTGAACTAGCGGGGGGGTACAATGAGCAGTTCTTC. It yields the protein CASSFELAGGYNEQFF. The gene calls are TRBV12-1 and TRBJ2-1; the DNA was not used to check the table's D call, TRBD2. TRBV12-1 is shown as a pseudogene. This CDR3 contains 16 residues.

This clone showed up just a few times. The chain combines TRBV5-6 with TRBJ2-7, with TRBD2 matching over 7 bases. The germline gives CDR1 SGHDT, CDR2 YYEEEE. The CDR3 is made up of 16 amino acids. The J segment lost 2 bases and the V segment lost 4 bases, leaving 12 bases of the junction unmatched. CDR3 in DNA: TGTGCCAGCAGCCCCGGGGGGAGGCAGGACGCCTACGAGCAGTACTTC. Translating it yields CASSPGGRQDAYEQYF.

The chain couples TRBV6-6 to TRBJ2-5; 10 nucleotides agree with TRBD2. CDR3 length: 16 amino acids. Germline CDR1 and CDR2: MNHNY and SVGAGI (reference sequence). V lost 4 bases, J lost 5 bases, and 10 bases stayed unmatched. This CDR3 reads CASSSTLGAGGETQYF. CDR3 nucleotides: TGTGCCAGCAGTTCTACATTGGGAGCGGGAGGGGAGACCCAGTACTTC.

In this sample, this clone turned up a few times. The rearrangement links TRBV27 to TRBJ2-3; 9 nucleotides agree with TRBD2. Germline V lookup: CDR1 MNHEY, CDR2 SMNVEV (reference sequence). Losses at the gene ends were 3 bases for V and 0 bases for J; bases not matched to a gene: 1. CDR3 length: 15 residues. CDR3 in amino acids: CASSFTSGSTDTQYF. The CDR3 DNA reads as TGTGCCAGCAGTTTTACTAGCGGGAGCACAGATACGCAGTATTTT.

The chain is built from TRBV4-1 and TRBJ2-5, with unresolved D. The CDR3 is 15 amino acids. Trimming removed 1 base at V and 1 base at J, with 10 bases between. From germline, CDR1 is MGHRA and CDR2 YSYEKL. CDR3 bases: TGCGCCAGCAGCCAAGTGATGAACTCCCAAGAGACCCAGTACTTC. Translated: CASSQVMNSQETQYF.

Comments on this clone: Other DNA sequences in this sample translate to the same CDR3. V gene TRBV27 combines with J gene TRBJ2-7; D unresolved. V was trimmed by 5 bases and J by 0 bases, leaving 8 bases between them. This CDR3 is built from 13 residues. Per the germline V gene, CDR1 is MNHEY and CDR2 is SMNVEV (reference sequence). The DNA for the CDR3 is TGTGCCAGCAGTCCTCGCAGCTCCTACGAGCAGTACTTC. Translating it yields CASSPRSSYEQYF.